These T cell receptor beta chains were read from a single sample in a study of blood T cell repertoires in COVID-19. Libraries were prepared by immunoSEQ multiplex PCR; TCRdb keeps only in-frame clonotypes and omits some of them. The top ten hold 13% of the sample, which has 35,000 to 50,000 clones, around 84% seen once. Sequencing was done on a sample of peripheral blood. The receptor set was obtained from a woman in her 70s in a cohort sampled during active COVID-19. Both conserved end residues are part of each CDR3. A D gene is named only where the DNA matches it firmly. Rows may omit the clone size; those that give it use once, few, many or a size class.

J,size,D,V,DNA,CDR3
TRBJ2-1,-,-,TRBV7-9,TGTGCCAGCAGCTTAGTGACGGGAGTTTTCAATGAGCAGTTCTTC,CASSLVTGVFNEQFF
TRBJ1-2,-,TRBD1,TRBV9,TGTGCCAGCAGCACCCCCGGGACAGGGTTTTATGGCTACACCTTC,CASSTPGTGFYGYTF
TRBJ2-7,few,TRBD2,TRBV28,TGTGCCAGCAGTTTCGGGCGGGAGTACTACGAGCAGTACTTC,CASSFGREYYEQYF
TRBJ2-2,-,TRBD2,TRBV5-1,TGCGCCAGCAGCTTTGGGACTAGGGGGGCCGGGGAGCTGTTTTTT,CASSFGTRGAGELFF
TRBJ2-6,once,-,TRBV27,TGTGCTAGCAGGGATACGGGCTCTGGGGCCAACGTCCTGACTTTC,CASRDTGSGANVLTF
TRBJ2-1,-,TRBD1,TRBV6-6,TGTGCCAGCAGTCTAACAGGGGGGAATGAGCAGTTCTTC,CASSLTGGNEQFF
TRBJ2-7,-,TRBD2,TRBV7-9,TGTGCCAGCAGCCCCGGGGGGGACGAGCAGTACTTC,CASSPGGDEQYF
TRBJ2-5,-,-,TRBV4-1,TGCGCCAGCAGCCAAGACGACACCACGCAAGAGACCCAGTACTTC,CASSQDDTTQETQYF
TRBJ1-2,-,-,TRBV6-1,TGTGCCAGCAGTGATTCGGGATCCCTAGCTAACTATGGCTACACCTTC,CASSDSGSLANYGYTF
TRBJ1-6,once,TRBD1,TRBV5-1,TGCGCCAGCAGCTTGGATGACAGGGGGTCATCACCCCTCCACTTT,CASSLDDRGSSPLHF
TRBJ1-1,-,TRBD1,TRBV5-5,TGTGCCAGCAGCTTGGATGGGACAGGGTTGTCTGAAGCTTTCTTT,CASSLDGTGLSEAFF
TRBJ1-1,-,-,TRBV27,TGTGCCAGCAGTTTACAGGGAAACACTGAAGCTTTCTTT,CASSLQGNTEAFF
TRBJ2-4,large,TRBD2,TRBV14,TGTGCCAGCAGCGGGGGGGAGCAATCAATTAACATTCAGTACTTC,CASSGGEQSINIQYF
TRBJ1-1,-,-,TRBV4-3,TGCGCCAGCAGCCAAGAGTGGGGGGACACTGAAGCTTTCTTT,CASSQEWGDTEAFF
TRBJ2-7,medium-sized,-,TRBV27,TGTGCCAGCAAGGAGCGCAGGGGTTACGAGCAGTACTTC,CASKERRGYEQYF
TRBJ1-6,-,-,TRBV6-5,TGTGCCAGCACTCAGGGGTCGGGGGGAAATTCACCCCTCCACTTT,CASTQGSGGNSPLHF
TRBJ2-1,-,TRBD1,TRBV13,TGTGCCAGCAGCTTCGGGACAGGGGGTTACAATAGTGAGCAGTTCTTC,CASSFGTGGYNSEQFF
TRBJ2-7,-,TRBD2,TRBV25-1,TGTGCCAGCAGTAAGGAGGCGGGAGCCTACGAGCAGTACTTC,CASSKEAGAYEQYF
TRBJ1-4,-,TRBD1,TRBV5-5,TGTGCCAGCAGCCCCGTGGGACAGGGCAGAGAAAAACTGTTTTTT,CASSPVGQGREKLFF
TRBJ2-1,-,TRBD2,TRBV28,TGTGCCAGCAGTTTGGGCGGGAGGGTCTACAATGAGCAGTTCTTC,CASSLGGRVYNEQFF
TRBJ1-6,few,-,TRBV6-5,TGTGCCAGCAGTACTCAGGGTCCCAAGGAGTCACCCCTCCACTTT,CASSTQGPKESPLHF
TRBJ1-6,-,-,TRBV9,TGTGCCAGCAGCGTAGAAGATAGCTATTCACCCCTCCACTTT,CASSVEDSYSPLHF
TRBJ1-5,few,TRBD1,TRBV7-9,TGTGCCAGCAGCCCAGGGGGTGAGGGCAATCAGCCCCAGCATTTT,CASSPGGEGNQPQHF